This T cell receptor (beta chain) was sequenced during a study of metastatic and nonmetastatic thyroid tumors. CDR3 length: 18 amino acids. V was clipped by 8 bases and J by 0 bases; unmatched bases: 16. Germline loops: CDR1 MNHEY, CDR2 SVGEGT. Prior to thyroid surgery, none of the patients had received any treatment. This clone was observed a handful of times. Via MiXCR, TCRdb re-called the PCR reads. The sample shows just over 20,000 clones, just over 35% of them seen only once. The V gene is TRBV6-2 or TRBV6-3, the J gene TRBJ2-3, with 8 bases fitting TRBD1. The clonotype comes from a female donor with papillary thyroid cancer or a benign thyroid nodule (not recorded which). Some clones in this sample may be carry-over from other donors' samples. Specimen: tumor tissue. CDR3 bases: TGTGCCAGCGGCCGAGCTATCCGGGACAGGCTCAGCACAGATACGCAGTATTTT. This codes for CASGRAIRDRLSTDTQYF.